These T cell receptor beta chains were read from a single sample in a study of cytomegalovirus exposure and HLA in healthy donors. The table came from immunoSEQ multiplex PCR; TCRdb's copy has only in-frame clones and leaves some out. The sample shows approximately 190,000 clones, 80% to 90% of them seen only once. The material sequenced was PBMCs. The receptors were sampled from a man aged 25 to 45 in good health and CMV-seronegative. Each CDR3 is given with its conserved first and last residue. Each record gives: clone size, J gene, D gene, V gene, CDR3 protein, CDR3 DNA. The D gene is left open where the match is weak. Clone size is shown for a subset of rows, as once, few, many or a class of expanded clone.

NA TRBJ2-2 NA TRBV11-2 CASSRLVNTGELFF TGTGCCAGCAGCAGACTAGTAAACACCGGGGAGCTGTTTTTT
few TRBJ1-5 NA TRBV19 CASSIDVIQGKSNQPQHF TGTGCCAGTAGTATAGATGTGATACAGGGAAAAAGCAATCAGCCCCAGCATTTT
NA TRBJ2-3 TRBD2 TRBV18 CASSFITGTSGRATDTQYF TGTGCCAGCTCATTTATTACCGGGACTAGCGGGAGGGCCACAGATACGCAGTATTTT
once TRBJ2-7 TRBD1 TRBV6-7 CASPGQDFILQYF TGTGCCAGCCCGGGACAGGATTTCATCTTGCAGTACTTC
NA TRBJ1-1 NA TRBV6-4 CASSEEGGNTEAFF TGTGCCAGCAGTGAGGAGGGAGGCAACACTGAAGCTTTCTTT
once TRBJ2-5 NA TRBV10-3 CAISPGETQYF TGTGCCATCAGCCCAGGGGAGACCCAGTACTTC
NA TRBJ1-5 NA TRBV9 CASSAWDNGQPQHF TGTGCCAGCAGCGCTTGGGACAATGGTCAGCCCCAGCACTTT
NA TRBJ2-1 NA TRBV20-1 CSPQSYNEQFF TGCAGTCCCCAATCCTACAATGAGCAGTTCTTC
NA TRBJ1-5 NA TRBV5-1 CASSPGLSNQPQHF TGCGCCAGCAGCCCCGGACTTAGCAATCAGCCCCAGCATTTT
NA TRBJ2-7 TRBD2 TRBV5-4 CASSLWTSGSYEQYF TGTGCCAGCAGCCTCTGGACTAGCGGGAGTTACGAGCAGTACTTC
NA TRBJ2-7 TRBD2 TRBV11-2 CASRLSGGYYHEQYF TGTGCCAGCAGGCTTAGCGGGGGATACTACCACGAGCAGTACTTC
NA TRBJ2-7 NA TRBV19 CASSIQTEGYSYEQYF TGTGCCAGTAGTATACAGACCGAGGGTTACTCCTACGAGCAGTACTTC
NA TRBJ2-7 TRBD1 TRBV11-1 CASSPTWGQSSYEQYF TGTGCCAGCAGCCCTACCTGGGGACAGAGCTCCTACGAGCAGTACTTC
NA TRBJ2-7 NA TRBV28 CASSVIGYEQYF TGTGCCAGCAGTGTGATCGGCTACGAGCAGTACTTC
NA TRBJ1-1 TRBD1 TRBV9 CASSLGAGGAGGRFKNTEAFF TGTGCCAGCAGCCTGGGGGCAGGGGGCGCGGGCGGACGATTTAAAAACACTGAAGCTTTCTTT
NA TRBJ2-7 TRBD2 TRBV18 CASSSTSGSHEQYF TGTGCCAGCTCATCGACTAGCGGGAGCCACGAGCAGTACTTC
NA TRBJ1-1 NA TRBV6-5 CASRQGHYTEAFF TGTGCCAGCAGACAGGGACACTACACTGAAGCTTTCTTT
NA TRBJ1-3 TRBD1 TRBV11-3 CASSAGTGSSGNTIYF TGTGCCAGCAGCGCCGGGACAGGCTCCTCTGGAAACACCATATATTTT
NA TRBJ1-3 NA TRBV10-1 CASSPGRSGNTIYF TGCGCCAGCAGTCCAGGGAGGTCTGGAAACACCATATATTTT
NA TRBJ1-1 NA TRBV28 CASTPNGGFNTEAFF TGTGCCAGCACCCCCAACGGGGGTTTCAACACTGAAGCTTTCTTT
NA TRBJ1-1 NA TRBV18 CASLPVQGMNTEAFF TGTGCCAGCCTACCGGTCCAGGGTATGAACACTGAAGCTTTCTTT
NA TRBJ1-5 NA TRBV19 CASSISDSLNQPQHF TGTGCCAGTAGTATCTCGGACAGCCTCAATCAGCCCCAGCATTTT
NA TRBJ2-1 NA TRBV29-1 CSVEDSIEGGEQFF TGCAGCGTTGAAGACAGCATTGAGGGAGGTGAGCAGTTCTTC
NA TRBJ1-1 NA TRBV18 CASSPLNPGTEAFF TGTGCCAGCTCACCACTGAATCCAGGCACTGAAGCTTTCTTT
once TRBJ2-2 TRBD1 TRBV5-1 CASSPRGQGANGELFF TGCGCCAGCAGCCCCCGGGGACAGGGGGCGAACGGGGAGCTGTTTTTT
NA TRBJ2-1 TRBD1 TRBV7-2 CASSPAPGQGFNEQFF TGTGCCAGCAGCCCTGCGCCGGGACAGGGCTTCAATGAGCAGTTCTTC
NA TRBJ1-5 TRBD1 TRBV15 CATSRPETGNQPQHF TGTGCCACCAGCAGACCCGAGACAGGGAATCAGCCCCAGCATTTT
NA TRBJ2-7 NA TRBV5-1 CASSFSIPTRSSYEQYF TGCGCCAGCAGCTTTTCCATCCCGACCCGGAGCTCCTACGAGCAGTACTTC
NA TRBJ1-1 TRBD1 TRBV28 CASSPTGVGTEAFF TGTGCCAGCAGCCCTACAGGGGTAGGCACTGAAGCTTTCTTT
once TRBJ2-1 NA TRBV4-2 CASSQHQEEGEQFF TGTGCCAGCAGCCAGCATCAGGAGGAGGGCGAGCAGTTCTTC
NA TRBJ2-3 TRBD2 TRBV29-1 CSVRTSGPSTDTQYF TGCAGCGTGCGGACTAGCGGGCCTAGCACAGATACGCAGTATTTT
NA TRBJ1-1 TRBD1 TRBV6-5 CASRPSGQGRTEAFF TGTGCCAGCAGACCTTCGGGACAGGGTCGAACTGAAGCTTTCTTT
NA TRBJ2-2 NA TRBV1 CTSSQSGELAGNTGELFF TGCACCAGCAGCCAATCCGGAGAGCTGGCGGGGAACACCGGGGAGCTGTTTTTT
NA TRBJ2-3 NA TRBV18 CASSPGRISTDTQYF TGTGCCAGCTCACCAGGGAGAATTAGCACAGATACGCAGTATTTT
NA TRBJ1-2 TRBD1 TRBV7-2 CASSLNSGTGGFYTF TGTGCCAGCAGCCTGAACTCCGGGACAGGTGGATTCTACACCTTC
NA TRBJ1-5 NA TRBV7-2 CASSLEQGVGQPQHF TGTGCCAGCAGCTTAGAACAGGGAGTGGGGCAGCCCCAGCATTTT
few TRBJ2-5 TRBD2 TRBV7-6 CASSLALMGGLAGVETQYF TGTGCCAGCAGCTTAGCCCTAATGGGGGGGCTAGCGGGAGTAGAGACCCAGTACTTC
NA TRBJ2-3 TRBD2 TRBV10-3 CAIRGRETDTQYF TGTGCCATCCGAGGGAGGGAAACAGATACGCAGTATTTT
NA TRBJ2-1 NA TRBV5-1 CASSLGQTYNEQFF TGCGCCAGCAGCTTGGGTCAGACATACAATGAGCAGTTCTTC
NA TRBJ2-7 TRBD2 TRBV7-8 CASKRLAGTAYEQYF TGTGCCAGCAAAAGGCTAGCGGGGACTGCCTACGAGCAGTACTTC
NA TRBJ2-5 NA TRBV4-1 CASSQEGWTEQETQYF TGCGCCAGCAGCCAAGAAGGGTGGACAGAACAAGAGACCCAGTACTTC
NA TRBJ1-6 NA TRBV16 CASSGGGNSPLHF TGTGCCAGCAGCGGGGGGGGGAACTCACCCCTCCACTTT
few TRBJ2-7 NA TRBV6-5 CASSSYAGQTYEQYF TGTGCCAGCAGTTCCTACGCGGGGCAGACCTACGAGCAGTACTTC
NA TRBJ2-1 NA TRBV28 CASSRLRGEQFF TGTGCCAGCAGTAGGCTTCGGGGTGAGCAGTTCTTC
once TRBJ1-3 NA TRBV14 CASSAEPGLQTGNTIYF TGTGCCAGCAGCGCCGAACCAGGGCTCCAAACTGGAAACACCATATATTTT
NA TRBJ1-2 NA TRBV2 CASSENPGRFAF TGTGCCAGCAGTGAAAACCCAGGGAGGTTCGCCTTC
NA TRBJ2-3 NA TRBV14 CASSPQGALGTDTQYF TGTGCCAGCAGCCCTCAAGGGGCCCTAGGGACAGATACGCAGTATTTT
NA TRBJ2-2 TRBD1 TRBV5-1 CASSLDRVSTGELFF TGCGCCAGCAGCCTGGACAGGGTGAGCACCGGGGAGCTGTTTTTT
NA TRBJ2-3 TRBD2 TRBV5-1 CASSSSLAGGPEGTQYF TGCGCCAGCAGCTCCTCCCTAGCGGGGGGGCCGGAGGGTACGCAGTATTTT
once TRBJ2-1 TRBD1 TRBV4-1 CASNQRDSSYNEQFF TGCGCCAGCAACCAACGGGACAGTTCCTACAATGAGCAGTTCTTC
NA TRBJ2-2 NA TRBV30 CAWSVTTGELFF TGTGCCTGGAGTGTAACTACCGGGGAGCTGTTTTTT
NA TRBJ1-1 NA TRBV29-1 CSVSRVNTEAFF TGCAGCGTCTCTCGCGTGAACACTGAAGCTTTCTTT
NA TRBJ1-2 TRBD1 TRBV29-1 CSVLFFRADRGFAYTF TGCAGCGTTTTGTTTTTTAGAGCGGACAGGGGCTTCGCCTACACCTTC
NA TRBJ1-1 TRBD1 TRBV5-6 CASSTGTGIGSTEAFF TGTGCCAGCAGCACCGGGACAGGGATTGGTAGCACTGAAGCTTTCTTT
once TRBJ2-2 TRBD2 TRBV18 CASSPTGGGTGELFF TGTGCCAGCTCACCGACGGGCGGGGGCACCGGGGAGCTGTTTTTT